These 24 T cell receptor beta chains came from one sample sequenced in a study of shared clonotypes between healthy human individuals. Generated by immunoSEQ multiplex PCR, the TCRdb table keeps only in-frame clones and is missing some. The repertoire holds about 1.4 million clones, with approximately 97% as singletons. Sequencing was done on a sample of naive CD4+ T cells sorted from blood. Subset given: CD45RA+ positively selected. The receptor set was obtained from a man aged 25-45 years in good health.

This clone has a handful of counts. This sequence joins TRBV5-1 and TRBJ1-5, with 9 bases matching TRBD1. The J segment lost 3 bases and the V segment lost 4 bases, leaving 5 bases of the junction unmatched. The germline V gene has CDR1 SGHRS and CDR2 YFSETQ. The CDR3 runs to 15 residues. The CDR3 loop reads CASSVGQGTNQPQHF. The DNA for the CDR3 is TGCGCCAGCAGCGTAGGACAGGGGACCAATCAGCCCCAGCATTTT.

V and J are TRBV6-1 and TRBJ2-1; 7 bases are shared with TRBD2. The germline gives CDR1 MNHNS, CDR2 SASEGT. V was clipped by 3 bases and J by 9 bases; unmatched bases: 8. The CDR3 consists of 14 residues. The DNA of the CDR3 is TGTGCCAGCAGTGACCACACGGGGGAGGGTGAGCAGTTCTTC. Translated: CASSDHTGEGEQFF.

CDR3 coding DNA: TGCGCCAGCAGCGCTCTAGCGGGATGGGGAGAGACCCAGTACTTC. Protein sequence: CASSALAGWGETQYF. The rearrangement joins TRBV5-1 to TRBJ2-5; 9 nucleotides match TRBD2. CDR1 is SGHRS, CDR2 YFSETQ, per germline. V shed 4 bases, J shed 4 bases, and the junction held 8 bases outside the gene matches. The CDR3 loop spans 15 amino acids.

This sequence joins TRBV5-5 and TRBJ2-1; 11 positions agree with TRBD2. Germline V gene data show CDR1 as SGHKS and CDR2 as YYEKEE (reference sequence). Trimming at V came to 1 base and at J to 7 bases, leaving 4 bases not matched to a gene. This CDR3 spans 15 amino acids. The CDR3 nucleotides are TGTGCCAGCAGCTTGCAACTAGCGGGAGTGAATGAGCAGTTCTTC. This sequence encodes CASSLQLAGVNEQFF.

The rearrangement joins TRBV2 to TRBJ1-2; 7 bases match TRBD1. V lost 0 bases, J lost 6 bases, and 1 base stayed unmatched. Germline loops: CDR1 SNHLY, CDR2 FYNNEI. The CDR3 is 13 residues long. In nucleotides, the CDR3 is TGTGCCAGCAGTGAAGCGGGGACAGATGGCTACACCTTC. Its protein product is CASSEAGTDGYTF.

The rearrangement uses TRBV27 and TRBJ2-1; TRBD1 is a possible D gene (5 bases). The CDR3 is made up of 13 amino acids. Germline values: CDR1 MNHEY, CDR2 SMNVEV (reference sequence). V gave up 9 bases and J gave up 5 bases, with 14 bases separating them. CDR3 sequence: CASGTWGDNEQFF. CDR3 bases: TGTGCCAGTGGAACCTGGGGCGACAATGAGCAGTTCTTC.

V gene TRBV5-1 combines with J gene TRBJ2-7; 14 positions agree with TRBD2. The V segment lost 3 bases and the J segment 4 bases; nucleotides outside the gene matches: 18. This CDR3 is 20 amino acids long. The germline V gene has CDR1 SGHRS and CDR2 YFSETQ. CDR3 sequence: CASSSVALTSGRALTYEQYF. The CDR3 DNA reads as TGCGCCAGCAGCTCCGTAGCTCTGACTAGCGGGAGGGCTCTCACGTACGAGCAGTACTTC.

This chain links TRBV11-3 with TRBJ2-7; the match to TRBD2 covers 16 bases. This CDR3 has 18 residues. V lost 5 bases, J lost 6 bases, and 13 bases stayed unmatched. In germline, CDR1 is SGHNT, CDR2 YENEEA. This CDR3 is CASSRNLGLAGGVSEQYF. DNA for the CDR3: TGTGCCAGCAGCCGTAACCTGGGACTAGCGGGAGGGGTCTCCGAGCAGTACTTC.

The chain joins TRBV29-1 to TRBJ1-1; 7 nucleotides line up with TRBD1. The CDR3 has 16 residues. CDR1 is SQVTM, CDR2 ANQGSEA, per germline. With V trimmed by 5 bases and J by 0 bases, 12 bases remained unmatched. The CDR3 DNA sequence: TGCAGCGTTAGCGGTATCACAGGGGACATGAACACTGAAGCTTTCTTT. This encodes CSVSGITGDMNTEAFF.

The rearrangement uses TRBV19 and TRBJ2-2; D is unclear. Per germline, CDR1 LNHDA and CDR2 SQIVND (reference sequence). This CDR3 has 16 amino acids. The V gene lost 5 bases and the J gene lost 1 base, with 14 bases spanning the gap. The CDR3 coding sequence is TGTGCCAGTAGTTTTCTGTCACAGCTGAACACCGGGGAGCTGTTTTTT. Translation gives CASSFLSQLNTGELFF.

This chain connects TRBV6-6 to TRBJ2-5, with 7 bases aligning to TRBD1. Germline V gene sequence: CDR1 MNHNY, CDR2 SVGAGI (reference sequence). The CDR3 extends over 14 amino acids. J gave up 5 bases and V 6 bases, and 9 bases lay outside the gene matches. The CDR3 nucleotides are TGTGCCAGCAGACCACAGGGGCCGGGGGAGACCCAGTACTTC. Protein: CASRPQGPGETQYF.

This chain connects TRBV18 to TRBJ1-4; D is possibly TRBD1 (5 bases). The CDR3 spans 13 residues. V shed 6 bases and J shed 6 bases, with 11 bases lying between them. Germline V CDR1 and CDR2: KGHSH, LQKENI. The CDR3 loop is CASSRGLDEKLFF. CDR3 bases: TGTGCCAGCTCCCGGGGCTTGGATGAAAAACTGTTTTTT.

The rearrangement links TRBV7-9 to TRBJ2-1, with a weak D call TRBD2 (6 bases). With 5 bases removed from V and 4 bases from J, the gap between germline ends came to 15 bases. Germline V lookup: CDR1 SEHNR, CDR2 FQNEAQ (reference sequence). The CDR3 is 15 residues long. DNA for the CDR3: TGTGCCAGCAGCCGGGTAGTAGCGGCATACAATGAGCAGTTCTTC. It encodes CASSRVVAAYNEQFF.

This chain links TRBV5-1 with TRBJ2-5; TRBD2 aligns across 8 bases. CDR1 and CDR2 from the germline V gene are SGHRS and YFSETQ. There are 17 residues in the CDR3. V lost 0 bases to trimming and J lost 2 bases; unmatched junction nucleotides: 9. CDR3 amino acids: CASSLVVAGGGQETQYF. CDR3 coding DNA: TGCGCCAGCAGCTTGGTCGTCGCGGGAGGAGGACAAGAGACCCAGTACTTC.

The chain employs TRBV10-3 and TRBJ1-1; TRBD1 agrees at 8 bases. This CDR3 has 13 amino acids. V gave up 11 bases and J gave up 1 base; unmatched junction bases: 6. Germline loops: CDR1 ENHRY, CDR2 SYGVKD. The CDR3 loop reads CAAQQGENTEAFF. In DNA, the CDR3 is TGTGCCGCTCAACAGGGGGAGAACACTGAAGCTTTCTTT.

The chain employs TRBV6-1 and TRBJ2-1; D ambiguous. V was pared by 2 bases and J by 8 bases, with 19 bases between. The V gene's germline CDR1 is MNHNS and CDR2 SASEGT. This CDR3 comprises 16 residues. The CDR3, as DNA: TGTGCCAGCAGTGAACGTGTCGAGAACCCCCGCCATGAGCAGTTCTTC. Translated, it gives CASSERVENPRHEQFF.

The CDR3 DNA follows: TGTGCCAGCTCAGGGTCTACAGGGGCCCCATTTAGCAATCAGCCCCAGCATTTT. Translating it yields CASSGSTGAPFSNQPQHF. The chain is built from TRBV18 and TRBJ1-5; 7 bases map to TRBD1. The CDR3 totals 18 residues. V shed 5 bases, J shed 0 bases, and the junction held 13 bases outside the gene matches. The germline V gene encodes CDR1 KGHSH and CDR2 LQKENI.

The rearrangement joins TRBV7-9 to TRBJ2-1; TRBD2 matches at 7 bases. J lost 8 bases, V lost 5 bases, and 12 bases had no gene match. CDR3 length: 15 amino acids. Per the germline V gene, CDR1 is SEHNR and CDR2 is FQNEAQ (reference sequence). CDR3 in amino acids: CASSLAGTKNDEQFF. CDR3 in DNA: TGTGCCAGCAGCCTTGCCGGGACTAAGAACGATGAGCAGTTCTTC.

This chain uses TRBV6-1 with TRBJ1-5, with a weak D call TRBD1 (5 bases). The V gene's germline CDR1 is MNHNS and CDR2 SASEGT. There are 16 residues in the CDR3. The ends were cut back, 2 bases at V and 4 bases at J, with 15 bases in the middle. This CDR3 reads CASSEWSGSGNQPQHF. The DNA of the CDR3 is TGTGCCAGCAGTGAATGGTCAGGGAGTGGGAATCAGCCCCAGCATTTT.

This clone was recorded once. The V gene is TRBV14, the J gene TRBJ1-3; tentatively, D is TRBD1 (6 bases). CDR1 is SGHDN, CDR2 FVKESK, per germline. The CDR3 runs 16 residues. Trimming stripped 0 bases from V and 4 bases from J, with 13 bases between. CDR3 residues: CASSQDYGTTGNTIYF. CDR3 sequence (DNA): TGTGCCAGCAGCCAAGATTATGGGACAACAGGAAACACCATATATTTT.

V and J are TRBV7-2 and TRBJ2-7; weak D call: TRBD2 (5 bases). This CDR3 spans 16 amino acids. Trimming pared 5 bases from V and 5 bases from J, leaving 22 bases between. Germline V gives CDR1 SGHTA, CDR2 FQGNSA. This CDR3 reads CASSPFPDGRAHEQYF. DNA of the CDR3: TGTGCCAGCAGCCCATTCCCCGACGGGCGGGCCCACGAGCAGTACTTC.

This clone was seen a single time. The chain recombines TRBV4-3 with TRBJ2-7, with D uncertain. The CDR3 contains 12 residues. V lost 2 bases, J lost 3 bases, and 5 bases lay in between. CDR1 is LGHNA, CDR2 YSLEER, per germline. The CDR3 loop reads CASSQTGYEQYF. The CDR3 DNA sequence: TGCGCCAGCAGCCAAACTGGCTACGAGCAGTACTTC.

The chain uses TRBV29-1 and TRBJ1-4; unclear D gene. The CDR3 runs 13 residues. CDR1 is SQVTM and CDR2 is ANQGSEA in the germline V gene. V was trimmed by 7 bases and J by 7 bases, leaving 16 bases between them. The CDR3, as DNA: TGCAGCGCCTGCGTATCCCCCCGTGAAAAACTGTTTTTT. Translation: CSACVSPREKLFF.

This sequence joins TRBV10-2 and TRBJ1-1; possible D gene TRBD1, 5 bases. Per the germline V gene, CDR1 is WSHSY and CDR2 is SAAADI. The CDR3 is made up of 22 amino acids. The V gene lost 7 bases and the J gene lost 0 bases, with 36 bases spanning the gap. The CDR3 reads CASKAEPRRGFREYRLNTEAFF. The CDR3 nucleotides are TGCGCCAGCAAGGCCGAACCACGAAGAGGTTTCAGGGAATATCGGCTGAACACTGAAGCTTTCTTT.